These 15 T cell receptor beta chains were sequenced from one sample in a study of naive and memory T cell subsets. Both TRBC1 and TRBC2 were covered by a beta constant-region primer of two equimolar oligonucleotides. The ligated cDNA underwent four PCR rounds using SP2 and nested alpha and beta constant-region primers. TCRdb independently ran MiXCR on the UMI-ligation and nested PCR reads; one entry per CDR3 protein. The data contain 120,000 or so distinct CDR3 sequences, roughly 36% of them seen just once; the ten biggest clones take up more than 0.8%. The sample taken for sequencing was central memory CD4+ T cells from blood. The origin of the receptors is a human donor in good health.

This clonotype was counted between two and nine times. The V call is TRBV29-1, the J call TRBJ2-1; TRBD2 agrees at 10 bases. Germline V gene data show CDR1 as SQVTM and CDR2 as ANQGSEA. This CDR3 spans 14 amino acids. V lost 4 bases to trimming and J lost 7 bases; unmatched junction nucleotides: 7. The CDR3: CSVGKREGGNEQFF. The DNA for the CDR3 is TGCAGCGTTGGCAAGCGGGAGGGGGGTAATGAGCAGTTCTTC.

The rearrangement uses TRBV20-1 and TRBJ2-3; D is perhaps TRBD1 or TRBD2 (6 bases each). V lost 6 bases, J lost 5 bases, and 18 bases lay in between. Germline V lookup: CDR1 DFQATT, CDR2 SNEGSKA (reference sequence). CDR3 size: 14 residues. CDR3 coding DNA: TGCAGTGCGGGGCCTGGGGGGCCCAGAGATACGCAGTATTTT. Protein product: CSAGPGGPRDTQYF.

The V call is TRBV7-2, the J call TRBJ2-3, with D possibly being TRBD2 (5 bases). The CDR3 totals 15 residues. CDR1 is SGHTA and CDR2 is FQGNSA in the germline V gene. With 1 base removed from V and 2 bases from J, the gap between germline ends came to 10 bases. CDR3 bases: TGTGCCAGCAGCTTAGTACGGGGAAACACAGATACGCAGTATTTT. Its protein product is CASSLVRGNTDTQYF.

The V call is TRBV14, the J call TRBJ2-1; 13 bases match TRBD2. This CDR3 comprises 16 residues. Germline values: CDR1 SGHDN, CDR2 FVKESK. V gave up 5 bases and J gave up 11 bases; unmatched junction bases: 12. In DNA form, the CDR3 reads TGTGCCAGCAGCATTTGGACTAGCGGGAGTCAGTCCCAGCAGTTCTTC. It codes for CASSIWTSGSQSQQFF.

The rearrangement links TRBV28 to TRBJ2-1; D remains ambiguous. This CDR3 is 13 amino acids long. Trimming removed 1 base at V and 2 bases at J, with 3 bases between. Germline V gene sequence: CDR1 MDHEN, CDR2 SYDVKM. CDR3 nucleotide sequence: TGTGCCAGCAGTTTATTGGCCTACAATGAGCAGTTCTTC. This encodes CASSLLAYNEQFF.

This clonotype was counted only a few times. The gene calls are TRBV5-8 and TRBJ2-3, with D possibly matching TRBD1 (6 bases). Germline CDR1 SGHTS, CDR2 YDEGEE. Trimming pared 2 bases from V and 5 bases from J, leaving 12 bases between. This CDR3 spans 14 amino acids. For the CDR3, the DNA is TGTGCCAGCAGCTTAAGGGGGTTTGGAGATACGCAGTATTTT. Translating gives CASSLRGFGDTQYF.

This clonotype was seen at least ten times. The J gene is TRBJ1-5, the V gene TRBV7-9; D gene ambiguous. With 2 bases removed from V and 5 bases from J, the gap between germline ends came to 7 bases. CDR3 length: 13 residues. Germline V gene sequence: CDR1 SEHNR, CDR2 FQNEAQ (reference sequence). Here the CDR3 reads CASSLRRDQPQHF. For the CDR3, the DNA is TGTGCCAGCAGCTTACGAAGGGATCAGCCCCAGCATTTT.

The chain uses TRBV18 and TRBJ1-1, with TRBD1 identical over 9 bases. CDR3 size: 14 residues. Germline lookup yields CDR1 KGHSH and CDR2 LQKENI. The V gene end was trimmed by 4 bases and the J gene end by 5 bases; junction bases not matched to a gene: 5. CDR3 nucleotides: TGTGCCAGCTCACAAGGACAGGGGAGGACTGAAGCTTTCTTT. Translating gives CASSQGQGRTEAFF.

The chain joins TRBV7-2 to TRBJ1-5; perhaps TRBD1 as D (5 bases). The germline V gene encodes CDR1 SGHTA and CDR2 FQGNSA. The ends were cut back, 4 bases at V and 4 bases at J, with 8 bases in the middle. CDR3 length equals 13 residues. For the CDR3, the DNA is TGTGCCAGCAGCTCACAGGCAAATCAGCCCCAGCATTTT. It is translated as CASSSQANQPQHF. Full variable domain (remainder filled in from reference TRBV7-2 and TRBJ1-5): GAGVSQSPSNKVTEKGKDVELRCDPISGHTALYWYRQSLGQGLEFLIYFQGNSAPDKSGLPSDRFSAERTGGSVSTLTIQRTQQEDSAVYLCASSSQANQPQHFGDGTRLSIL.

This clonotype has only a few counts. The chain uses TRBV28 and TRBJ2-1; D ambiguous. Germline V gene data show CDR1 as MDHEN and CDR2 as SYDVKM. The CDR3 extends over 15 amino acids. V lost 1 base and J lost 11, with 18 bases in between. The CDR3 sequence is CASSLSVPQQRKQFF. CDR3 DNA sequence: TGTGCCAGCAGTTTATCGGTTCCCCAGCAACGGAAGCAGTTCTTC.

In this sample, this clonotype turned up many times. V is TRBV28 and J is TRBJ2-7; no reliable D call. V lost 3 bases and J lost 4, with 4 bases in between. Germline V gene data show CDR1 as MDHEN and CDR2 as SYDVKM. The CDR3 spans 11 residues. This CDR3 reads CASSFKYEQYF. CDR3 DNA: TGTGCCAGCAGTTTCAAGTACGAGCAGTACTTC. The whole variable domain, filled in from reference TRBV28 and TRBJ2-7, reads DVKVTQSSRYLVKRTGEKVFLECVQDMDHENMFWYRQDPGLGLRLIYFSYDVKMKEKGDIPEGYSVSREKKERFSLILESASTNQTSMYLCASSFKYEQYFGPGTRLTVT.

This clonotype was recorded at least ten times. V gene TRBV20-1 combines with J gene TRBJ2-7, with TRBD2 matching over 11 bases. CDR3 length: 16 residues. With V trimmed by 6 bases and J by 4 bases, 14 bases remained unmatched. Germline lookup yields CDR1 DFQATT and CDR2 SNEGSKA (reference sequence). CDR3 DNA sequence: TGCAGTGCCAACGACCCGCCGGGACTAGCGGATTACGAGCAGTACTTC. Protein sequence: CSANDPPGLADYEQYF.

This chain joins TRBV28 and TRBJ1-2, with D perhaps matching TRBD1 (5 bases). The CDR3 has 14 residues. Trimming took off 2 bases at V and 4 bases at J, with 11 bases between the two ends. CDR1 and CDR2 (germline): MDHEN, SYDVKM. The DNA for the CDR3 is TGTGCCAGCAGTTTAGAGGGGTATAGCTATGGCTACACCTTC. Protein sequence: CASSLEGYSYGYTF.

The rearrangement uses TRBV11-2 and TRBJ2-1, with D perhaps assigned TRBD1 or TRBD2 (5 bases each). The germline V gene has CDR1 SGHAT and CDR2 FQNNGV. The CDR3 covers 14 residues. V lost 2 bases and J lost 10, with 15 bases in between. DNA of the CDR3: TGTGCCAGCAGCTTAAAAAGCGGACAAGGGGAGCAGTTCTTC. It encodes CASSLKSGQGEQFF.

The chain uses TRBV5-1 and TRBJ1-2, with 11 bases aligning to TRBD1. The germline V gene encodes CDR1 SGHRS and CDR2 YFSETQ. Losses at the gene ends were 4 bases for V and 2 bases for J; bases not matched to a gene: 4. This CDR3 comprises 15 residues. The CDR3 DNA follows: TGCGCCAGCAGCCTAGGGACAGGGGGGAACTATGGCTACACCTTC. Translated, it gives CASSLGTGGNYGYTF.